This T cell receptor beta chain was documented in a study of tumor-infiltrating T cells and Merkel cell polyomavirus (dated 2017 in TCRdb). Notes on the research overall: CD8+ T cells specific for the Merkel cell polyomavirus KLL epitope were examined in Merkel cell carcinoma patients. TRB sequencing was performed on KLL-tetramer-sorted cells from blood or tumor-infiltrating lymphocytes in 14 to 15 samples, as well as on about a dozen matched whole-tumor samples. The majority of whole-tumor samples consisted of roughly 27-micron curls cut from formalin-fixed, paraffin-embedded tissue blocks. Patients presented at varying disease stages and were followed for a median of 2.7 years, with a range of 1. Of all the tumor samples in the study, one was a frozen nodal tumor digest and another was a flash-frozen core biopsy of a metastasis. The therapies patients received were varied and non-standardized, including chemotherapy, radiation and immunotherapies. Broader findings and caveats from the paper: A significant MCC-specific survival advantage (P = 0.0051) was associated with a greater number of unique KLL-specific clonotypes in tumors (roughly 5-120 vs 0-3). Significantly improved MCC-specific survival was associated with a higher fraction of KLL-specific T cells within tumors (roughly 1.9-20% versus roughly 0-0.15%). The small sample size of the study (n of about 11 patients) is recognized as a limitation. KLL-specific TRB repertoires were diverse and largely private, with only one public clonotype among some 400 unique sequences, shared by two patients. Because only a single viral epitope was studied, T cells directed against other Merkel cell polyomavirus epitopes were not captured.

This clone has a handful of counts. The antigen it recognizes is unknown. Base qualities are not recorded, but no much larger clone differs from it by a single base. All patients' tumors stained robustly positive for Merkel cell polyomavirus Large T antigen by immunohistochemistry. The study included over ten Merkel cell carcinoma patients who had robust KLL-tetramer+ populations, above 0.04% of CD8+ T cells, in blood and/or cultured TIL. Every patient was Caucasian, and patient ages had a median of approximately 64 years and ranged from 50 to 77 years. Lymph node tumors were analyzed for patients with unknown primaries presenting with nodal disease, or where primary tissue was insufficient. There are 13 amino acids in the CDR3, from cysteine to phenylalanine inclusive. Only the CDR3 part of the read is kept: 39 bases, read in frame from the first base. Per the germline V gene, SGHRS is the CDR1 and YFSETQ is the CDR2. V and J are truncated by 4 bases and 4 bases respectively, leaving an intervening sequence of 12 bases.

The method was the immunoSEQ multiplex PCR assay. Genomic DNA extraction, TRB sequencing and normalization were performed by Adaptive Biotechnologies (Seattle, WA). Regarding the original processing steps: To compute clonality, the Shannon entropy of productive TRB sequences was normalized by log2 of unique productive sequences and then subtracted from one. KLL-specific clonotypes in tumors were found by matching TCRbeta CDR3 amino acid sequences to the sequences from the tetramer-sorted sample of each patient. In TCRdb, the immuneACCESS table is reduced to in-frame sequences with V and J assigned. These tables do not hold every clone; where another copy was compared, an unresolved V gene accounts for under half, and the others remain unexplained. That table gives V, J and clone size, and the DNA gave D and trimming. For this sample the table gives around 25,000 clones, of which nearly 90% were detected only once. The ten biggest clones cover around 2.8% of the sample.

The material sequenced was lymph node tissue. The source of this sequence is a middle-aged man with Merkel cell carcinoma. This chain is built from TRBV5-1 and TRBJ2-7; no D gene can be assigned with confidence. The CDR3 corresponds to CASSTGDRYEQYF. Here is the DNA: TGCGCCAGCAGCACCGGAGACCGGTACGAGCAGTACTTC. Extended through the reference TRBV5-1 and TRBJ2-7 proteins, this CDR3 yields the full variable domain: KAGVTQTPRYLIKTRGQQVTLSCSPISGHRSVSWYQQTPGQGLQFLFEYFSETQRNKGNFPGRFSGRQFSNSRSEMNVSTLELGDSALYLCASSTGDRYEQYFGPGTRLTVT.